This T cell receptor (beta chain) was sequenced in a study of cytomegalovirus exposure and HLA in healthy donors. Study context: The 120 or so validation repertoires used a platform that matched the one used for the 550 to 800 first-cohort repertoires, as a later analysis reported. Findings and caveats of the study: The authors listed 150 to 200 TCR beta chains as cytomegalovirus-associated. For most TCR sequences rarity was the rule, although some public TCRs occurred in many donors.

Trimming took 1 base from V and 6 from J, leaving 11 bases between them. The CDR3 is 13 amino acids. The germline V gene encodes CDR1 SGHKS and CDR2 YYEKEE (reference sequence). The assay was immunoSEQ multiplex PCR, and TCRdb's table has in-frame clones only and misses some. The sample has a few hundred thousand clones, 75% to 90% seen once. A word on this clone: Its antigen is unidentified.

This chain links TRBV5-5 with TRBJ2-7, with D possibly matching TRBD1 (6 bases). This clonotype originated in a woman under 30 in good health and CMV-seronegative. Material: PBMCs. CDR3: CASSLKDSGEQYF. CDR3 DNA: TGTGCCAGCAGCTTGAAGGACAGTGGCGAGCAGTACTTC.